A single sample gave rise to the 17 T cell receptor beta chains below, sequenced in a study of cytomegalovirus exposure and HLA in healthy donors. 60 Vbeta and 13 Jbeta primers were used in PCR. Clones were sequenced by immunoSEQ multiplex PCR, and TCRdb holds only the in-frame ones, with some missing. The repertoire consists of about 110,000 clones, with around 66% occurring once and the leading ten covering roughly 8%. Specimen: PBMCs. These receptors all come from a man aged 18 to 30 in good health and CMV-seropositive.

V usage is TRBV21-1 and J usage is TRBJ1-5; the DNA was not compared with TRBD1, the D call given in the table. TRBV21-1 is recorded as a pseudogene. This CDR3 has 16 residues. The CDR3 reads CASSKATGGTNQPQHF. CDR3 sequence (DNA): TGTGCCAGCAGCAAAGCAACAGGGGGGACCAATCAGCCCCAGCATTTT.

This chain links TRBV6-1 with TRBJ2-2, with 10 nucleotides matching TRBD1. The germline V gene has CDR1 MNHNS and CDR2 SASEGT. The CDR3 is made up of 14 amino acids. After removal of 6 bases from V and 5 bases from J, the junction contained 3 bases not matched to a gene. Here the CDR3 reads CASRGQGKTGELFF. The DNA of the CDR3 is TGTGCCAGCAGGGGACAGGGGAAAACCGGGGAGCTGTTTTTT.

V and J are TRBV7-3 and TRBJ1-1; D remains unclear. The CDR3 is made up of 14 amino acids. The V gene lost 1 base and the J gene lost 1 base, with 7 bases spanning the gap. Germline lookup yields CDR1 SGHTA and CDR2 FQGTGA. This CDR3 is CASSLSPGNTEAFF. The DNA for the CDR3 is TGTGCCAGCAGCTTAAGTCCGGGGAACACTGAAGCTTTCTTT.

This chain links TRBV5-1 with TRBJ1-1, with 10 nucleotides matching TRBD1. This CDR3 spans 17 amino acids. Per the germline V gene, CDR1 is SGHRS and CDR2 is YFSETQ. The trim removed 4 bases at V and 2 bases at J, leaving 11 bases unmatched. The DNA for the CDR3 is TGCGCCAGCAGCCCGAGCAGAGGGACAGGGGTCAACACTGAAGCTTTCTTT. This encodes CASSPSRGTGVNTEAFF.

The CDR3 sequence: CASSPTGGREKLFF. In nucleotides, the CDR3 is TGTGCCAGCAGCCCGACAGGGGGACGTGAAAAACTGTTTTTT. The gene calls are TRBV5-4 and TRBJ1-4; 9 nucleotides align to TRBD1. The CDR3 loop spans 14 amino acids. Germline lookup yields CDR1 SGHNT and CDR2 YYREEE (reference sequence). Trimming cost V 4 bases and J 7 bases; bases outside gene matches: 5.

This chain links TRBV6-5 with TRBJ2-7; 7 bases line up with TRBD2. J was trimmed by 7 bases and V by 0 bases; bases with no gene match: 3. The CDR3 extends over 13 amino acids. Germline V gene lookup returns CDR1 MNHEY and CDR2 SVGAGI. Here the CDR3 reads CASSYSMGGEQYV. The CDR3 DNA reads TGTGCCAGCAGTTACTCGATGGGGGGGGAGCAGTACGTC.

This clone was seen more than once but under ten times. The chain combines TRBV29-1 with TRBJ1-2; no definite D call. V lost 0 bases and J lost 8, with 4 bases in between. In germline, CDR1 is SQVTM, CDR2 ANQGSEA. The CDR3 has 10 amino acids. CDR3 sequence reads: CSVEDIGYTF. CDR3 in DNA: TGCAGCGTTGAAGACATCGGCTACACCTTC.

The CDR3 DNA reads TGTGCCAGCAGCTATTCGACTAGCGGGGGGCTTAATGAGCAGTTCTTC. Its protein is CASSYSTSGGLNEQFF. The chain employs TRBV5-6 and TRBJ2-1; TRBD2 matches at 13 bases. V shed 3 bases and J 7 bases; nucleotides not matched to a gene: 7. In germline, CDR1 is SGHDT, CDR2 YYEEEE. This CDR3 has 16 amino acids.

There are a few counts of this clone. This chain connects TRBV14 to TRBJ2-5; 11 positions agree with TRBD2. V lost 6 bases to trimming and J lost 4 bases; unmatched junction nucleotides: 4. The CDR3 runs to 14 residues. The germline V gene has CDR1 SGHDN and CDR2 FVKESK. DNA for the CDR3: TGTGCCAGCAGAAGTAGCGGGGGGGCAGAGACCCAGTACTTC. It encodes CASRSSGGAETQYF.

The gene calls are TRBV2 and TRBJ1-4; 12 bases match TRBD1. Germline assignment: CDR1 SNHLY and CDR2 FYNNEI. The CDR3 extends over 17 amino acids. J lost 8 bases, V lost 2 bases, and 9 bases had no gene match. CDR3 region: CASSENRRDRGQEKLFF. CDR3 DNA sequence: TGTGCCAGCAGTGAAAACCGGAGGGACAGGGGGCAGGAAAAACTGTTTTTT.

Comments on this clone: The junction differs from germline at one of its ends, possibly a read error. This chain connects TRBV18 to TRBJ2-5; TRBD2 aligns across 12 bases. This CDR3 contains 17 residues. The germline V gene has CDR1 KGHSH and CDR2 LQKENI. This chain's CDR3 is CASSPLAGGPGQETQYF. In nucleotides, the CDR3 is TGTGCCAGCTCCCCACTAGCGGGGGGACCCGGACAAGAGACCCAGTACTTC. Filled out from reference TRBV18 and TRBJ2-5, the complete variable domain reads NAGVMQNPRHLVRRRGQEARLRCSPMKGHSHVYWYRQLPEEGLKFMVYLQKENIIDESGMPKERFSAEFPKEGPSILRIQQVVRGDSAAYFCASSPLAGGPGQETQYFGPGTRLLVL.

This clone has only a few counts. The rearrangement links TRBV27 to TRBJ2-1; 7 positions match TRBD2. The CDR3 runs to 15 residues. Germline V gene sequence: CDR1 MNHEY, CDR2 SMNVEV (reference sequence). With 5 bases clipped from V and 5 bases from J, the junction kept 9 bases outside the gene matches. CDR3 nucleotide sequence: TGTGCCAGCAGTCCGCGGGGGAACCAACACAATGAGCAGTTCTTC. It codes for CASSPRGNQHNEQFF.

The V gene is TRBV19, the J gene TRBJ1-6, with D possibly matching TRBD1 (5 bases). This CDR3 is 15 amino acids long. Germline values: CDR1 LNHDA, CDR2 SQIVND (reference sequence). Trimming removed 8 bases at V and 0 bases at J, with 11 bases between. The CDR3: CASSDRSSYNSPLHF. DNA for the CDR3: TGTGCCAGTTCTGACAGAAGCTCCTATAATTCACCCCTCCACTTT.

This clone has more than one count but fewer than ten. The chain employs TRBV6-1 and TRBJ2-1; 7 positions match TRBD2. Trimming took 1 base from V and 0 from J; bases not matched to a gene: 12. CDR3 size: 19 residues. CDR1 is MNHNS and CDR2 is SASEGT in the germline V gene. This CDR3 is CASSEVYGGGRSSYNEQFF. As DNA, the CDR3 is TGTGCCAGCAGTGAAGTGTATGGGGGAGGGAGGAGCTCCTACAATGAGCAGTTCTTC.

This clone showed up just a few times. The CDR3 reads CAISGTAVNEKLFF. CDR3 DNA sequence: TGTGCCATCAGCGGGACAGCGGTTAATGAAAAACTGTTTTTT. The chain combines TRBV10-3 with TRBJ1-4; 7 bases line up with TRBD1. This CDR3 spans 14 amino acids. CDR1 and CDR2 from the germline V gene are ENHRY and SYGVKD. Trimming removed 6 bases from V and 4 bases from J; junction bases left unmatched: 5.

This clone was counted between two and nine times. The V gene is TRBV30, the J gene TRBJ2-2; 9 positions match TRBD1. V trimming: 4 bases; J trimming: 4 bases; junction bases outside the gene matches: 4. The CDR3 covers 14 residues. Germline CDR1 and CDR2: GTSNPN and SVGIG (reference sequence). The chain's CDR3 is CAWKQGAITGELFF. DNA of the CDR3: TGTGCCTGGAAACAGGGGGCAATCACCGGGGAGCTGTTTTTT.

This clone was counted between two and nine times. The gene calls are TRBV14 and TRBJ2-1, with D perhaps TRBD1 (5 bases). V was clipped by 0 bases and J by 3 bases, with 12 bases between them. The CDR3 consists of 16 residues. Germline CDR1 SGHDN, CDR2 FVKESK. The CDR3 coding sequence is TGTGCCAGCAGCCAAGATCTAGGGGCCGGCTACAATGAGCAGTTCTTC. It encodes CASSQDLGAGYNEQFF.